What follows are 28 T cell receptor beta chains derived from one specimen sequenced in a study of cytomegalovirus exposure and HLA in healthy donors. Use of 60 Vbeta and 13 Jbeta primers characterized the PCR. This table comes from immunoSEQ multiplex PCR, and its TCRdb copy is limited to in-frame clones, with some not included. Among approximately 160,000 clones, 68% were seen once, and the ten largest hold 4% to 5.5%. The sequenced sample consisted of PBMCs. The receptors here all came from a woman aged 18-29 years in good health and CMV-seropositive.

This clone has more than one count but fewer than ten. The J gene is TRBJ1-1, the V gene TRBV9, with D tentatively TRBD1 (6 bases). Trimming removed 3 bases at V and 0 bases at J, with 9 bases between. In germline, CDR1 is SGDLS, CDR2 YYNGEE. The CDR3 is 14 residues long. CDR3 in amino acids: CASSAGQMNTEAFF. The CDR3 coding sequence is TGTGCCAGCAGCGCGGGACAAATGAACACTGAAGCTTTCTTT.

This rearrangement joins TRBV27 to TRBJ2-7, with D uncertain. The V gene lost 0 bases and the J gene lost 5 bases, with 5 bases spanning the gap. Germline CDR1 is MNHEY and CDR2 is SMNVEV (reference sequence). This CDR3 is built from 12 residues. In nucleotides, the CDR3 is TGTGCCAGCAGTTTATCGGGCGACGAGCAGTACTTC. Translation gives CASSLSGDEQYF.

This clone was seen only a few times. This sequence joins TRBV4-1 and TRBJ2-3; 16 nucleotides agree with TRBD2. CDR3 length equals 19 residues. Germline trimming cut 5 bases from V and 1 base from J; bases unmatched to any gene: 9. Germline V gene data show CDR1 as MGHRA and CDR2 as YSYEKL. CDR3 amino acids: CASSTPGLAGGHGTDTQYF. In nucleotides, the CDR3 is TGCGCCAGCAGCACACCGGGACTAGCGGGGGGGCATGGCACAGATACGCAGTATTTT.

CDR3 amino acids: CAWSVTSKETQYF. The DNA for the CDR3 is TGTGCCTGGAGTGTGACTAGCAAGGAGACCCAGTACTTC. The rearrangement joins TRBV30 to TRBJ2-5; 7 bases align to TRBD2. Looked up from germline, CDR1 is GTSNPN and CDR2 is SVGIG (reference sequence). J was trimmed by 5 bases and V by 0 bases; bases with no gene match: 3. The CDR3 loop spans 13 amino acids.

This chain connects TRBV15 to TRBJ1-2, with TRBD1 matching over 7 bases. Germline-derived CDR1 and CDR2 are LNHNV and YYDKDF (reference sequence). This CDR3 is built from 17 residues. V lost 4 bases to trimming and J lost 4 bases; unmatched junction nucleotides: 15. CDR3 in amino acids: CATSTPYRRQGGYGYTF. CDR3 bases: TGTGCCACCAGCACCCCATACCGCCGACAGGGAGGCTATGGCTACACCTTC.

The J gene is TRBJ1-1, the V gene TRBV18; D call uncertain. V was pared by 2 bases and J by 7 bases, with 11 bases between. The CDR3 loop spans 13 amino acids. CDR1 and CDR2 (germline): KGHSH, LQKENI. CDR3 region: CASSPGVKVEAFF. DNA for the CDR3: TGTGCCAGCTCACCAGGAGTCAAGGTTGAAGCTTTCTTT.

The chain couples TRBV27 to TRBJ2-5; 9 nucleotides line up with TRBD2. The CDR3 is 15 amino acids. Germline CDR1 is MNHEY and CDR2 is SMNVEV (reference sequence). V dropped 3 bases and J dropped 4; count of bases not matched to a gene: 6. The CDR3 DNA follows: TGTGCCAGCAGTTTCGGCGGGGGGGCGCGAGAGACCCAGTACTTC. Protein sequence: CASSFGGGARETQYF.

The chain has TRBV5-1 and TRBJ2-2; tentative D call: TRBD1 (5 bases). The CDR3 is 15 residues long. Trimming left V 5 bases short and J 6 bases short, with 17 bases between. From germline, CDR1 is SGHRS and CDR2 YFSETQ. CDR3 DNA sequence: TGCGCCAGCAGACTTACTCAGGGATCTGCCGGGGAGCTGTTTTTT. As protein: CASRLTQGSAGELFF. The full variable domain, completed using reference TRBV5-1 and TRBJ2-2, is KAGVTQTPRYLIKTRGQQVTLSCSPISGHRSVSWYQQTPGQGLQFLFEYFSETQRNKGNFPGRFSGRQFSNSRSEMNVSTLELGDSALYLCASRLTQGSAGELFFGEGSRLTVL.

Points on this clone: A read error may account for a junction end that differs from germline. The same CDR3 can be traced to other DNA sequences in this sample. This chain links TRBV4-1 with TRBJ1-6, with 11 positions matching TRBD1. Germline-derived CDR1 and CDR2 are MGHRA and YSYEKL. The CDR3 runs 16 residues. CDR3 in amino acids: CASGQGAETINSPLHF. CDR3 bases: TGCGCCAGCGGACAGGGGGCAGAAACCATTAATTCCCCCCTCCACTTT.

The rearrangement joins TRBV6-5 to TRBJ2-1, with unresolved D. Germline values: CDR1 MNHEY, CDR2 SVGAGI. The CDR3 runs 14 residues. V lost 6 bases, J lost 6 bases, and 15 bases lay in between. The CDR3, as DNA: TGTGCCAGCAGCAGAACCGTCGGCGGCAATGAGCAGTTCTTC. This sequence encodes CASSRTVGGNEQFF.

This clone appeared a few times. The rearrangement uses TRBV19 and TRBJ2-7; no clear D gene. The V and J ends lost 4 bases and 5 bases respectively, with 12 bases between them. The CDR3 extends over 13 amino acids. Germline V gene data show CDR1 as LNHDA and CDR2 as SQIVND (reference sequence). CDR3 sequence reads: CASSNLLGDEQYF. CDR3 DNA: TGTGCCAGTAGTAACTTGCTTGGAGACGAGCAGTACTTC.

J is TRBJ1-3 and V is TRBV9; the D is unclear. Trimming pared 3 bases from V and 4 bases from J, leaving 8 bases between. The V gene's germline CDR1 is SGDLS and CDR2 YYNGEE. The CDR3 is 13 residues long. CDR3 nucleotides: TGTGCCAGCAGCGAAGACAACGGAAACACCATATATTTT. This gives the protein CASSEDNGNTIYF.

This sequence joins TRBV9 and TRBJ1-2; tentatively, D is TRBD1 (6 bases). The CDR3 totals 13 residues. The V gene's germline CDR1 is SGDLS and CDR2 YYNGEE. The V end was cut by 2 bases, the J end by 8 bases, with 13 bases between. CDR3 loop: CASSVTGTQGYTF. Here the CDR3 DNA reads TGTGCCAGCAGCGTTACAGGGACACAGGGCTACACCTTC.

The V and J genes are TRBV30 and TRBJ1-1; D is possibly TRBD1 (5 bases). The germline CDR1 and CDR2 sequences are GTSNPN and SVGIG (reference sequence). The V gene lost 0 bases and the J gene lost 1 base, with 9 bases spanning the gap. The CDR3 covers 14 residues. DNA for the CDR3: TGTGCCTGGAGTGTAGTTAGGGGGAACACTGAAGCTTTCTTT. Residues: CAWSVVRGNTEAFF.

The count of this clone is one. The chain joins TRBV7-3 to TRBJ2-3; 7 bases match TRBD2. CDR1 is SGHTA and CDR2 is FQGTGA in the germline V gene. This CDR3 has 15 residues. Unmatched junction bases numbered 9, after V lost 6 bases and J lost 3 bases. This CDR3 is CASSYTSAGTDTQYF. CDR3 coding DNA: TGTGCCAGCAGTTATACTAGCGCGGGGACAGATACGCAGTATTTT.

The genes are TRBV30 and TRBJ1-1, with no clear D. V lost 8 bases and J lost 1, with 14 bases in between. The CDR3 consists of 13 residues. The V gene's germline CDR1 is GTSNPN and CDR2 SVGIG (reference sequence). The CDR3 DNA sequence: TGTGCCGGCCATCGTGCAGGGAACACTGAAGCTTTCTTT. Its translation is CAGHRAGNTEAFF.

This clone was detected a few times. The rearrangement uses TRBV27 and TRBJ2-7; D might be TRBD2 (6 bases). V lost 5 bases to trimming and J lost 2 bases, with 22 bases between them. Germline lookup yields CDR1 MNHEY and CDR2 SMNVEV (reference sequence). The CDR3 contains 17 residues. CDR3 nucleotide sequence: TGTGCCAGCAGTCCTCTCGCTGGTAGCGGAACTCCCTACGAGCAGTACTTC. Protein: CASSPLAGSGTPYEQYF.

The chain couples TRBV7-3 to TRBJ2-3; D ambiguous. Trimming stripped 4 bases from V and 6 bases from J, with 8 bases between. Per germline, CDR1 SGHTA and CDR2 FQGTGA. This CDR3 region has 12 residues. The CDR3 DNA reads TGTGCCAGCAGCTCGACCGGGGATACGCAGTATTTT. Translated: CASSSTGDTQYF.

The genes are TRBV19 and TRBJ1-5; D is unresolved. V was shortened by 6 bases and J by 3 bases, with 21 bases between the two germline ends. Germline lookup yields CDR1 LNHDA and CDR2 SQIVND (reference sequence). The CDR3 runs 17 residues. The CDR3: CASRTMWASELNQPQHF. The CDR3 DNA follows: TGTGCCAGTAGGACGATGTGGGCGAGTGAGCTCAATCAGCCCCAGCATTTT.

Concerning this clone: A junction end diverges from the germline sequence, so it may reflect a read error. This chain joins TRBV15 and TRBJ1-2; D remains ambiguous. There are 16 residues in the CDR3. Germline CDR1 is LNHNV and CDR2 is YYDKDF (reference sequence). The chain's CDR3 is CATSDLSAGRNYDYTF. In DNA form, the CDR3 reads TGTGCCACCAGCGATCTATCCGCCGGCAGAAACTATGACTACACCTTC.

Of note for this clone: At one end, the junction sequence differs from germline, possibly due to a read error. The chain links TRBV7-9 to TRBJ1-4; D call uncertain. The CDR3 has 12 amino acids. From germline, CDR1 is SEHNR and CDR2 FQNEAQ (reference sequence). The CDR3 nucleotides read TGTTCCAGCAAATCCTATATGGAAAAACTGTTTTTT. This gives the protein CSSKSYMEKLFF.

This clone turned up a few times. This chain links TRBV4-3 with TRBJ2-7; no firm D call. This CDR3 has 13 residues. The germline V gene encodes CDR1 LGHNA and CDR2 YSLEER. V lost 1 base, J lost 3 bases, and 7 bases lay in between. The CDR3 loop is CASSQVLSYEQYF. The CDR3 coding sequence is TGCGCCAGCAGCCAAGTGCTCAGCTACGAGCAGTACTTC.

The rearrangement uses TRBV7-8 and TRBJ1-1; D is uncertain. Deletions cut 3 bases from V and 0 bases from J, with 8 bases between. Germline V lookup: CDR1 SGHVS, CDR2 FQNEAQ. There are 14 residues in the CDR3. The CDR3 bases are TGTGCCAGCAGCTTCTCTGGCATGAACACTGAAGCTTTCTTT. It translates to CASSFSGMNTEAFF.

The chain couples TRBV7-2 to TRBJ1-2; D not resolved. Germline values: CDR1 SGHTA, CDR2 FQGNSA. The length of the CDR3 is 11 residues. Trimming cost V 2 bases and J 5 bases, with 3 bases left between them. The DNA of the CDR3 is TGTGCCAGCAGCTTAACATATGGCTACACCTTC. Translation: CASSLTYGYTF.

The rearrangement uses TRBV4-1 and TRBJ1-6; D perhaps matches TRBD1 (5 bases). The CDR3 has 17 amino acids. Per the germline V gene, CDR1 is MGHRA and CDR2 is YSYEKL. V gave up 3 bases and J gave up 7 bases, with 19 bases separating them. This CDR3 is CASSQGFAGLENSPLHF. Here the CDR3 DNA reads TGCGCCAGCAGCCAGGGGTTCGCGGGGCTGGAGAATTCACCCCTCCACTTT.

This chain connects TRBV5-1 to TRBJ1-1; tentatively, D is TRBD1 (5 bases). Per the germline V gene, CDR1 is SGHRS and CDR2 is YFSETQ. V was pared by 4 bases and J by 3 bases, with 22 bases between. The CDR3 has 17 amino acids. The CDR3 reads CASSPSFRVTEDTEAFF. Here the CDR3 DNA reads TGCGCCAGCAGCCCGAGTTTCAGGGTAACAGAGGACACTGAAGCTTTCTTT. Complete variable domain (other parts from reference TRBV5-1 and TRBJ1-1): KAGVTQTPRYLIKTRGQQVTLSCSPISGHRSVSWYQQTPGQGLQFLFEYFSETQRNKGNFPGRFSGRQFSNSRSEMNVSTLELGDSALYLCASSPSFRVTEDTEAFFGQGTRLTVV.

The chain joins TRBV7-3 to TRBJ2-1; weak D call: TRBD2 (6 bases). V gave up 5 bases and J gave up 9 bases, with 14 bases separating them. CDR3 size: 13 residues. From germline, CDR1 is SGHTA and CDR2 FQGTGA. The DNA for the CDR3 is TGTGCCAGCAGCATCGGAGGGCTCAGTGAGCAGTTCTTC. It yields the protein CASSIGGLSEQFF.

The chain couples TRBV5-6 to TRBJ2-2, with D perhaps matching TRBD1 (5 bases). This CDR3 region has 15 residues. Germline V gene lookup returns CDR1 SGHDT and CDR2 YYEEEE. Trimming left V 4 bases short and J 5 bases short, with 15 bases between. CDR3 region: CASSEAGMRTGELFF. The CDR3 bases are TGTGCCAGCAGCGAGGCAGGGATGAGAACCGGGGAGCTGTTTTTT.